The clone carrying this T cell receptor beta chain was seen only a few times. Its specificity is not known. Naive CD4+ cells were CD45RA-selected; the remaining cells were memory. Profiled with immunoSEQ multiplex PCR; TCRdb holds only in-frame clones, not every one. The data contain roughly 1,100,000 clones, about 75% of them singletons. The sample comes from a study of shared clonotypes between healthy human individuals. V was shortened by 4 bases and J by 10 bases, with 11 bases between the two germline ends. Germline V gene lookup returns CDR1 ENHRY and CDR2 SYGVKD. This CDR3 region has 13 residues. Study results and caveats: About 5% of naive CD4 clonotypes were shared across a few donors.

The chain uses TRBV10-3 and TRBJ1-6; D is unclear. Sample: memory CD4+ T cells sorted from blood. Subset of the sample: CD45RA-negative fraction. The clonotype comes from a man aged 18 to 30 in good health. The CDR3 DNA reads TGTGCCATCAGTGGTAGCATAAACTCACCCCTCCACTTT. This translates into CAISGSINSPLHF.